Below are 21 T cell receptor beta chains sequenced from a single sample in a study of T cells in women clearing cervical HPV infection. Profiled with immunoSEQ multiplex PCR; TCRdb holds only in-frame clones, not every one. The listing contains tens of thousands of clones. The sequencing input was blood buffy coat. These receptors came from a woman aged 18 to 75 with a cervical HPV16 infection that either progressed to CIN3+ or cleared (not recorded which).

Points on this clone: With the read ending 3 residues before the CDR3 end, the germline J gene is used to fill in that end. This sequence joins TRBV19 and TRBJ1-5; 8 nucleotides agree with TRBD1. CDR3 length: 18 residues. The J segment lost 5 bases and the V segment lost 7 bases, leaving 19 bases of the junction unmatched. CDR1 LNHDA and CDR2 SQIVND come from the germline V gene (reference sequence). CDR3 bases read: TGTGCCAGTAAGGACAGGGAGGGAGATGTGTACGACGATCAGCCC. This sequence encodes CASKDREGDVYDDQP. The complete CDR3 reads CASKDREGDVYDDQPQHF.

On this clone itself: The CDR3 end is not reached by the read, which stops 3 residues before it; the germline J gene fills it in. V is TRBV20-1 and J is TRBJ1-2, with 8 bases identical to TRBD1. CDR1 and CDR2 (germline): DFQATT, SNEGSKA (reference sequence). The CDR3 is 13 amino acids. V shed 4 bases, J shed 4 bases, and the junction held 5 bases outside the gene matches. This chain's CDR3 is CSAKTGEGYGYTF. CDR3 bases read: TGCAGTGCTAAGACAGGGGAAGGCTATGGC.

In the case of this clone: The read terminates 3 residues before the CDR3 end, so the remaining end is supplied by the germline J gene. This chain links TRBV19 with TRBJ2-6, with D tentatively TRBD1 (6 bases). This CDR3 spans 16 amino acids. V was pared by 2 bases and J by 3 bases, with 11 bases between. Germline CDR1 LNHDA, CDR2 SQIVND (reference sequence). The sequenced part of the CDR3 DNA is TGTGCCAGTAGTATACTACAGGGTAATGGGGCCAACGTC. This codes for CASSILQGNGANV. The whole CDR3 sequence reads CASSILQGNGANVLTF.

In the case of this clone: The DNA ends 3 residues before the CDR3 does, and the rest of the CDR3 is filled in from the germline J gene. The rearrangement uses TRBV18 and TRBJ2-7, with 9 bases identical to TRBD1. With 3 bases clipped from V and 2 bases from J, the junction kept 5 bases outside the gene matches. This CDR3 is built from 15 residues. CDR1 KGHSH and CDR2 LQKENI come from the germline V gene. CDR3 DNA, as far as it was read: TGTGCCAGCTCACCGGGGACAGGGAAGGCCTACGAG. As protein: CASSPGTGKAYE. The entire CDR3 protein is CASSPGTGKAYEQYF.

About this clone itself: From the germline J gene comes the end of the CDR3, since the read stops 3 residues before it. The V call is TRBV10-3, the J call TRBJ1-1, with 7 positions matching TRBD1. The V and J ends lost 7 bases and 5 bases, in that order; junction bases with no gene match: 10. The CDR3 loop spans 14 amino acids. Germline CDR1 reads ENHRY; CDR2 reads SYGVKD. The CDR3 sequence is CAIKEGARITEAFF. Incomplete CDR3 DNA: TGTGCCATCAAGGAGGGGGCGAGGATAACTGAA.

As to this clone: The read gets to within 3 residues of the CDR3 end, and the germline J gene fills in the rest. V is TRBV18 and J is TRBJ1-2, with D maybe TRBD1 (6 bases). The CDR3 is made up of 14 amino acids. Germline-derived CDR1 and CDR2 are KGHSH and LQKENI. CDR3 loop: CASSPGRGPYDYTF. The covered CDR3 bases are TGTGCCAGCTCACCTGGCAGGGGCCCCTACGAC.

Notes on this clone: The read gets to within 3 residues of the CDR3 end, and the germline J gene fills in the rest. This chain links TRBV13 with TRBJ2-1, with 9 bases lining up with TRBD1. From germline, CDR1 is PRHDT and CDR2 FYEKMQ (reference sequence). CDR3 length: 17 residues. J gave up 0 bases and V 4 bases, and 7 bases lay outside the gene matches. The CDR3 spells CASSSRVGQGSYNEQFF. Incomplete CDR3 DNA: TGTGCCAGCAGCTCACGAGTGGGACAGGGCTCCTACAATGAG.

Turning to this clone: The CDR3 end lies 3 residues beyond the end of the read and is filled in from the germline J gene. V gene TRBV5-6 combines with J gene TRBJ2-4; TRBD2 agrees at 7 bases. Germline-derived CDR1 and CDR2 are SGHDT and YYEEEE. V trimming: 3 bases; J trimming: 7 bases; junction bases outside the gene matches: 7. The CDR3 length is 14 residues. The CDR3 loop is CASSWGGRGNIQYF. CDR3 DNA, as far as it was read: TGTGCCAGCAGCTGGGGGGGTAGGGGTAACATT. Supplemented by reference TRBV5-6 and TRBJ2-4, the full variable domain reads DAGVTQSPTHLIKTRGQQVTLRCSPKSGHDTVSWYQQALGQGPQFIFQYYEEEERQRGNFPDRFSGHQFPNYSSELNVNALLLGDSALYLCASSWGGRGNIQYFGAGTRLSVL.

The CDR3 sequence: CASSPPGQHNSPLHF. The sequenced CDR3 bases are TGTGCCAGTAGTCCACCGGGACAGCATAATTCACCC. J is TRBJ1-6 and V is TRBV19, with 7 positions matching TRBD1. Read sequence stops 3 residues before the CDR3 end, and the germline J gene provides the missing end. The germline V gene has CDR1 LNHDA and CDR2 SQIVND (reference sequence). V was pared by 5 bases and J by 5 bases, with 6 bases of the junction left unmatched. This CDR3 comprises 15 residues. The whole variable domain, remainder taken from reference TRBV19 and TRBJ1-6, is DGGITQSPKYLFRKEGQNVTLSCEQNLNHDAMYWYRQDPGQGLRLIYYSQIVNDFQKGDIAEGYSVSREKKESFPLTVTSAQKNPTAFYLCASSPPGQHNSPLHFGNGTRLTVT.

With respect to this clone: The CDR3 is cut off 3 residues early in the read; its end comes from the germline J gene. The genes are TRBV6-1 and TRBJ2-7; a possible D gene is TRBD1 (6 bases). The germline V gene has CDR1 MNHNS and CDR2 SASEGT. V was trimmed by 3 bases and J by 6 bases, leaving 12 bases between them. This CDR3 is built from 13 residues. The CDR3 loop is CASSEQGPREQYF. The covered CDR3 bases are TGTGCCAGCAGTGAGCAGGGGCCCCGCGAG.

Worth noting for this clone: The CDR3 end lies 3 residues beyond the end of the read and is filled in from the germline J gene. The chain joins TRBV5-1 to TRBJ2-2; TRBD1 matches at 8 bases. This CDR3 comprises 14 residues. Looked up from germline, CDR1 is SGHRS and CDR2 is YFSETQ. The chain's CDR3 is CASSLSGGSEKLFF. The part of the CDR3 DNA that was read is TGCGCCAGCAGCTTGTCAGGGGGCAGTGAAAAG.

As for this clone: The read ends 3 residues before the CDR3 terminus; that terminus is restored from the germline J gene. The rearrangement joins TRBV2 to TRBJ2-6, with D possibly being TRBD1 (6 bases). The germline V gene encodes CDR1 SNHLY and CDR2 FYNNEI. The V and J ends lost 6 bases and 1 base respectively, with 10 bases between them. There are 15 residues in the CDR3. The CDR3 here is CASSPGQSGANVLTF. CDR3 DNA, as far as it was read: TGTGCCAGCAGCCCCGGACAGTCTGGGGCCAACGTC. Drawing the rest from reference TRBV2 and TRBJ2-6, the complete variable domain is EPEVTQTPSHQVTQMGQEVILRCVPISNHLYFYWYRQILGQKVEFLVSFYNNEISEKSEIFDDQFSVERPDGSNFTLKIRSTKLEDSAMYFCASSPGQSGANVLTFGAGSRLTVL.

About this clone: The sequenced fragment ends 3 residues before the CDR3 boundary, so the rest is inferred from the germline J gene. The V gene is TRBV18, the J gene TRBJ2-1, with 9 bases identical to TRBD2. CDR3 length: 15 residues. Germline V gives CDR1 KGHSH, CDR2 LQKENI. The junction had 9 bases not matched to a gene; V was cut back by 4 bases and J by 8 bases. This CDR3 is CASSRPGLAFYEQFF. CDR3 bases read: TGTGCCAGCTCACGTCCGGGACTAGCTTTCTATGAG.

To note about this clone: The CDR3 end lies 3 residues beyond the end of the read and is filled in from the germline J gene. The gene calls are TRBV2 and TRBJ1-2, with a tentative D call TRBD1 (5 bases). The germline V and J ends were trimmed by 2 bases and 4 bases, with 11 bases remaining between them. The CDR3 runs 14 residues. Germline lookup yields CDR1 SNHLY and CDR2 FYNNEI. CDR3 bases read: TGTGCCAGCAGTGAATTGGCAGGGCCCTATGGC. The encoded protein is CASSELAGPYG. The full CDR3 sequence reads CASSELAGPYGYTF.

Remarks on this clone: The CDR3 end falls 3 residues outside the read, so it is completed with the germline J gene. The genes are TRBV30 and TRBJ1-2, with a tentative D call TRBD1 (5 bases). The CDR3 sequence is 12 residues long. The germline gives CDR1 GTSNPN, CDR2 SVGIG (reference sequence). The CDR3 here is CAWGTGTDTYTF. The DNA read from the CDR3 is TGTGCCTGGGGTACAGGCACAGATACC.

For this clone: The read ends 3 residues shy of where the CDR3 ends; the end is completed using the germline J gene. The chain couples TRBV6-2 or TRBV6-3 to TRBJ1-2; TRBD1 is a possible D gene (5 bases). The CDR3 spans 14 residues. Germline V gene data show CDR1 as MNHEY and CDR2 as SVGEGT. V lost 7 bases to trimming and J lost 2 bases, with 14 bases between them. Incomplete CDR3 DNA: TGTGCCAGCACTAAAGTCCCAGGGAACTATGGC. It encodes CASTKVPGNYG. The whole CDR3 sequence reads CASTKVPGNYGYTF.

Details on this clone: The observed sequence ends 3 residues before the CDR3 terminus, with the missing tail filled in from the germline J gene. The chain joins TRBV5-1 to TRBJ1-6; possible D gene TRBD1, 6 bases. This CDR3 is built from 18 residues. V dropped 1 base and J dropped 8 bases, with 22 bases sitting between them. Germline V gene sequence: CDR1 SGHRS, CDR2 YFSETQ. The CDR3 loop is CASSLRQVTGLGDSPLHF. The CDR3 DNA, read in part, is TGCGCCAGCAGCTTGAGACAGGTCACTGGACTGGGGGATTCACCC.

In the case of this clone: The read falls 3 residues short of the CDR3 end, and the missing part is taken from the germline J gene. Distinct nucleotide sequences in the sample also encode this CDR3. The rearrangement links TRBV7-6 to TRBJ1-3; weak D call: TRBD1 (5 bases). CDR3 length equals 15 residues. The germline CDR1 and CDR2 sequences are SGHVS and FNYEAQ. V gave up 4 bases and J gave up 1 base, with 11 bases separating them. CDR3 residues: CASSSSQGSGNTIYF. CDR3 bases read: TGTGCCAGCAGCTCCTCCCAGGGTTCTGGAAACACC.

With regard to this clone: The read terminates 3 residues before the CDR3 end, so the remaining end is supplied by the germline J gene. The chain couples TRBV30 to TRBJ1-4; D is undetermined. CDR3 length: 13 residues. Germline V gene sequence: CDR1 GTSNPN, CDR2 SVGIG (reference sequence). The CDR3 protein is CAWSGALDSPLFF. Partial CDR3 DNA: TGTGCCTGGAGTGGGGCTCTTGATTCACCA.

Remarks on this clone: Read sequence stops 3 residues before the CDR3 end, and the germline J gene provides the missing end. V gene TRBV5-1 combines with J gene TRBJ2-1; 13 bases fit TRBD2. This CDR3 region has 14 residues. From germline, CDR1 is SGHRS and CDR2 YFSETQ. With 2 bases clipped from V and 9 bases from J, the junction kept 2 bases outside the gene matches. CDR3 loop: CASSFRTSGSEQFF. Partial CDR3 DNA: TGCGCCAGCAGCTTTCGGACTAGCGGGAGTGAG. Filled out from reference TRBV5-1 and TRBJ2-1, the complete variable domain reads KAGVTQTPRYLIKTRGQQVTLSCSPISGHRSVSWYQQTPGQGLQFLFEYFSETQRNKGNFPGRFSGRQFSNSRSEMNVSTLELGDSALYLCASSFRTSGSEQFFGPGTRLTVL.

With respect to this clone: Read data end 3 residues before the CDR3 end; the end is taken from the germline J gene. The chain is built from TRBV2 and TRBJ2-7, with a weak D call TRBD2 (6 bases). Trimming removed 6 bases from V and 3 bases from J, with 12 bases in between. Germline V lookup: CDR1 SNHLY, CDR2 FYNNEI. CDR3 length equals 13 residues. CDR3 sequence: CASRLKEGYEQYF. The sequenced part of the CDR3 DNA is TGTGCCAGCAGGCTGAAGGAGGGCTACGAG.